This T cell receptor (beta chain) was recorded in a study of T cells in Graves' hyperthyroidism and ophthalmopathy. General observations from the study: Also found in blood were most expanded thyroid clonotypes above 0.001.

The CDR3 regions of TCR beta were amplified from RNA transcripts. Initially, a first-round RT-PCR of the TCR CDR3 employed the HTBI primer set. Each CDR3 protein gets one entry after TCRdb re-called the multiplex PCR reads with MiXCR. Of approximately 520,000 distinct CDR3 sequences in the sample, around 21% were seen once. This clonotype occurred many times. Its antigen remains unknown. V lost 10 bases and J 7 bases, leaving 14 bases between the germline ends. The CDR3 runs to 12 residues. Germline V gene data show CDR1 as LNHDA and CDR2 as SQIVND (reference sequence). Reasons for excluding patients were uncontrolled infection, other autoimmune disease, pregnancy or lactation.

The material sequenced was blood. The chain couples TRBV19 to TRBJ1-5; D gene ambiguous. The receptor comes from a young man with Graves' hyperthyroidism. The CDR3 loop is CATSAGVQPQHF. The DNA for the CDR3 is TGTGCCACCAGCGCGGGAGTCCAGCCCCAGCATTTT. Based on the CDR3 plus reference TRBV19 and TRBJ1-5, the full variable domain is DGGITQSPKYLFRKEGQNVTLSCEQNLNHDAMYWYRQDPGQGLRLIYYSQIVNDFQKGDIAEGYSVSREKKESFPLTVTSAQKNPTAFYLCATSAGVQPQHFGDGTRLSIL.